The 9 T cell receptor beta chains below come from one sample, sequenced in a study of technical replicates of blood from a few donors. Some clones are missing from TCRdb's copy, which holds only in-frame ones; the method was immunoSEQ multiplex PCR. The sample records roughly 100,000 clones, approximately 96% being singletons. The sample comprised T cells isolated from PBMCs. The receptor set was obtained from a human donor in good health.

CDR3 coding DNA: TGCGCCAGCAGCCTGACTAGCGACCGCACAGATACGCAGTATTTT. Its protein is CASSLTSDRTDTQYF. This chain connects TRBV5-1 to TRBJ2-3; 8 positions match TRBD2. CDR3 length equals 15 residues. The junction had 5 bases not matched to a gene; V was cut back by 4 bases and J by 1 base. Germline V CDR1 and CDR2: SGHRS, YFSETQ.

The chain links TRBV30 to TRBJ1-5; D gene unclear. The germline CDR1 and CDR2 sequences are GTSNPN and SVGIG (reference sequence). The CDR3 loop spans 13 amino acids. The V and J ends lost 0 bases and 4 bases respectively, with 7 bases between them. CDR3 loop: CAWSVSGNQPQHF. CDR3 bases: TGTGCCTGGAGTGTCTCGGGGAATCAGCCCCAGCATTTT.

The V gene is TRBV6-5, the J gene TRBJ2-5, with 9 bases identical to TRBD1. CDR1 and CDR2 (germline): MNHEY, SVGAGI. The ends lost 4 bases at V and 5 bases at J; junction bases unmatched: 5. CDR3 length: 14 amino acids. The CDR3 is CASSLQGARETQYF. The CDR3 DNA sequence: TGTGCCAGCAGTTTACAGGGGGCGCGGGAGACCCAGTACTTC.

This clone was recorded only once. The CDR3 loop reads CASSSTSAAYNEQFF. The CDR3, as DNA: TGTGCCAGCAGCTCGACTAGCGCGGCCTACAATGAGCAGTTCTTC. This chain uses TRBV7-9 with TRBJ2-1; 8 bases are a match to TRBD2. Germline CDR1 SEHNR, CDR2 FQNEAQ (reference sequence). This CDR3 has 15 residues. Trimming removed 4 bases from V and 2 bases from J; junction bases left unmatched: 4.

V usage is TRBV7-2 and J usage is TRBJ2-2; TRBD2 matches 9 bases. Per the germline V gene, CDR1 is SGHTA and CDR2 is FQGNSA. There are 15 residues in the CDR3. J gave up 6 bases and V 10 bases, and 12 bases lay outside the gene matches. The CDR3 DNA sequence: TGTGCCACCCTACCGGGACTAGCAATCTCCGGGGAGCTGTTTTTT. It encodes CATLPGLAISGELFF.

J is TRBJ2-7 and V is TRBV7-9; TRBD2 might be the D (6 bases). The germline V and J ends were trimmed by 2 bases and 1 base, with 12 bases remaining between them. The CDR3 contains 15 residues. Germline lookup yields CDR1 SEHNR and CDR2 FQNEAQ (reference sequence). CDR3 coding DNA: TGTGCCAGCAGCTTATTTGAGGGAGGTTCCTACGAGCAGTACTTC. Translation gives CASSLFEGGSYEQYF.

The CDR3 here is CAWIPAGAGEYNEQFF. In nucleotides, the CDR3 is TGTGCCTGGATCCCCGCGGGGGCGGGGGAGTACAATGAGCAGTTCTTC. This rearrangement joins TRBV30 to TRBJ2-1; a weak D match, TRBD2 (7 bases). CDR1 and CDR2 (germline): GTSNPN, SVGIG (reference sequence). The CDR3 covers 16 residues. Trimming pared 4 bases from V and 4 bases from J, leaving 20 bases between.

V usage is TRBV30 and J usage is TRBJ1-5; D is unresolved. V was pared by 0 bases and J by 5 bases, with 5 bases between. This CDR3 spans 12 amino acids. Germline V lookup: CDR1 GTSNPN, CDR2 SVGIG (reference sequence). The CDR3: CAWSVQYQPQHF. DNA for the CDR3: TGTGCCTGGAGTGTACAATATCAGCCCCAGCATTTT.

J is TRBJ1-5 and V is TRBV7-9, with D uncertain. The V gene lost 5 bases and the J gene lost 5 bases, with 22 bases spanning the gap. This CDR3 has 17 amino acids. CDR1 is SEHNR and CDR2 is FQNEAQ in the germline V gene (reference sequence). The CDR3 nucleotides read TGTGCCAGCAGCCCGCCCCTCTCGTTCTCCCACTATCAGCCCCAGCATTTT. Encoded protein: CASSPPLSFSHYQPQHF.